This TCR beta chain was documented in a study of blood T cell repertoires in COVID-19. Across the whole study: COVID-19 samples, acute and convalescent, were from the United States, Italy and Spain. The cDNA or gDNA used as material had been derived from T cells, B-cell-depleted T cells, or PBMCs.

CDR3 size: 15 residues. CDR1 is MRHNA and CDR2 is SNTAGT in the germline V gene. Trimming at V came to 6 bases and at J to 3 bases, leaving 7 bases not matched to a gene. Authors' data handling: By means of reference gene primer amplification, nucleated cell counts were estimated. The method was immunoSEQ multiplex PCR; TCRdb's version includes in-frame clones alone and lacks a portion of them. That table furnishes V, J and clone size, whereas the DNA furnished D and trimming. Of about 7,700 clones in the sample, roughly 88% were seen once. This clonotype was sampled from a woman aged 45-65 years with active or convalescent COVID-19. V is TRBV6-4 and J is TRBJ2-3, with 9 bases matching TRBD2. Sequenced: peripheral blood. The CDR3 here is CASSRSGSLTDTQYF. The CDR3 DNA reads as TGTGCCAGCAGCCGTAGCGGGAGTTTAACAGATACGCAGTATTTT.